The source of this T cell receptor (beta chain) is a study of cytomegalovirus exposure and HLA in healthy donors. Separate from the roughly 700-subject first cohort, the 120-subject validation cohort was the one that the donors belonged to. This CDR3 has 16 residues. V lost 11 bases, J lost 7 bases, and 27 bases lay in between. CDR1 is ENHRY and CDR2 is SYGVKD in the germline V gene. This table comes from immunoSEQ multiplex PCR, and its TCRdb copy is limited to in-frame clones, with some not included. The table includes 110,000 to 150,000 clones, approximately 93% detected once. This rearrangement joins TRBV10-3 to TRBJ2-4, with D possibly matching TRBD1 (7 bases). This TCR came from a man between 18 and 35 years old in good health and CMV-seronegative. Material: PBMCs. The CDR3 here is CASQGGRLGLPNIQYF. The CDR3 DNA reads TGTGCCTCCCAGGGGGGCCGCTTGGGCCTCCCGAACATTCAGTACTTC.